This T cell receptor (beta chain) appears in the sequencing data of a study of shared clonotypes between healthy human individuals. The study, taken as a whole, reports: The generation probabilities recorded for non-shared clonotypes fell below those of clonotypes shared by all four donors. Even with large depth, rarefaction showed that sorted-subset sequencing was incomplete.

A CD45RA-negative memory subset and a CD45RA+ naive subset were separated from the CD4+ cells. Original methodology: Sequence data from immunoSEQ were junction-only and lacked quality scores; consequently, filtering differed. Only in-frame clones appear in the TCRdb table, and some are missing; sequencing was by immunoSEQ multiplex PCR. Clone size and V and J calls were adopted from that table, with D and trimming inferred from the DNA. The data show more than 2,000,000 clones, with over 85% seen just once and roughly 0.36% held by the top ten. On this clone itself: Its specificity is unknown.

Sequences were obtained from naive CD4+ T cells from PBMCs. Regarding subset: CD45RA+ positively selected. The receptor's source is a man between 18 and 35 years old in good health. Some clones in this sample may be carry-over from other donors' samples.

The CDR3 here is CASSDWSRSSYEQYF. The DNA for the CDR3 is TGCGCCAGCAGCGATTGGTCCAGGAGCTCCTACGAGCAGTACTTC. The chain employs TRBV10-2 and TRBJ2-7; no firm D call. This CDR3 is 15 amino acids long. From germline, CDR1 is WSHSY and CDR2 SAAADI. V lost 6 bases, J lost 0 bases, and 15 bases lay in between.